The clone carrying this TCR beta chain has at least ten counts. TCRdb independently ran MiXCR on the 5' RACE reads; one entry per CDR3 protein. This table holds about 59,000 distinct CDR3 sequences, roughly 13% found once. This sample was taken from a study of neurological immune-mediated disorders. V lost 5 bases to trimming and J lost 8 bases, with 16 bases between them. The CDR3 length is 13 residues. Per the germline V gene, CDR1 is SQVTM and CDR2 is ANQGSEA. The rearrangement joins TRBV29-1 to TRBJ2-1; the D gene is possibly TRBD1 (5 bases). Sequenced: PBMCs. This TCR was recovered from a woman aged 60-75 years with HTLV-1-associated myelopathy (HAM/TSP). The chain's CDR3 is CSVRLDPRDEQFF. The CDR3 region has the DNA TGCAGCGTTAGGTTAGACCCCAGGGATGAGCAGTTCTTC.